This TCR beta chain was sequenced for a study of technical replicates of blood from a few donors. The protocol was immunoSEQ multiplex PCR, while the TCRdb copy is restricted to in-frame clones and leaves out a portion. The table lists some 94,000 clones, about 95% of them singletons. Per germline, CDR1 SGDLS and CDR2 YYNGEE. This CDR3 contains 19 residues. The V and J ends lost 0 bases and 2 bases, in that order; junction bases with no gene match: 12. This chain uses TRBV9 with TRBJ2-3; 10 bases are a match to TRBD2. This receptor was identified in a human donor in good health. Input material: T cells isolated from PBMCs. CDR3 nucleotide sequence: TGTGCCAGCAGCGTAGAGGGGGGGACTAGCGTTTCCATCACAGATACGCAGTATTTT. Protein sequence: CASSVEGGTSVSITDTQYF.